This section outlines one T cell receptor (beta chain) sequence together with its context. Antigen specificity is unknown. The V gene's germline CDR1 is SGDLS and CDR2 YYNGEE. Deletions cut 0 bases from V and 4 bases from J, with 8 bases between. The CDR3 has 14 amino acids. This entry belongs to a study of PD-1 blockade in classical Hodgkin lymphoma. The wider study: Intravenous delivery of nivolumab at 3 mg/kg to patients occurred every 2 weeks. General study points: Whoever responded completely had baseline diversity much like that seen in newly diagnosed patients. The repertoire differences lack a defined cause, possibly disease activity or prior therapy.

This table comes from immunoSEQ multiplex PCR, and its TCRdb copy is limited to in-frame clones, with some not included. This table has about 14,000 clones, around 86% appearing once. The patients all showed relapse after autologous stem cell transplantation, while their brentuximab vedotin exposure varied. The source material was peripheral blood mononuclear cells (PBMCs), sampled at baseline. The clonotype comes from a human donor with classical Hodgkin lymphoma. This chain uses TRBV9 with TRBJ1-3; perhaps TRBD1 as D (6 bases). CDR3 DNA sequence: TGTGCCAGCAGCGTAGATCAGGGGGGAAACACCATATATTTT. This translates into CASSVDQGGNTIYF.